This T cell receptor beta chain originates from a study of shared clonotypes between healthy human individuals. Background on the study: Each donor's CD4 naive and CD4 memory cells filled three plates apiece, CD8 naive two, and CD8 memory one.

Trimming took off 5 bases at V and 1 base at J, with 17 bases between the two ends. Germline V gives CDR1 SGDLS, CDR2 YYNGEE. This CDR3 spans 16 amino acids. CD8 cells classed as naive were CD45RO-negative and positively selected for CCR7, excluding terminally differentiated effector memory CD45RA+ cells. An even split of each subset's genomic DNA across several immunoSEQ plates was performed. Assay used: immunoSEQ multiplex PCR; TCRdb lists only in-frame clones, some missing. This table holds hundreds of thousands of clones, about 95% found once. Whole-study results and caveats: Researchers sampled only blood; tissue repertoires likely differ. A reduction in generation probabilities was seen for non-shared clonotypes relative to those shared by all four donors.

Of note for this clone: The antigen is undetermined.

This TCR derives from a woman aged 25 to 39 in good health. Input material: naive CD8+ T cells sorted from blood. The genes are TRBV9 and TRBJ2-3, with D possibly called TRBD1 or TRBD2 (6 bases each). Written as DNA, the CDR3 is TGTGCCAGCAGTCCTTCGGGGGCCGGAGGCACAGATACGCAGTATTTT. It encodes CASSPSGAGGTDTQYF.